This entry lists 10 T cell receptor beta chains sequenced from one sample in a study of T cell responses to AZD1222 COVID-19 vaccine. Generated by immunoSEQ multiplex PCR, the TCRdb table keeps only in-frame clones and is missing some. Here the sample spans about 110,000 clones, 92% being singletons. Specimen: peripheral blood, collected 28 days after the second AZD1222 dose. These receptors came from an adult who received the AZD1222 COVID-19 vaccine.

The gene calls are TRBV11-3 and TRBJ2-3; D not resolved. The germline CDR1 and CDR2 sequences are SGHNT and YENEEA. The V gene lost 5 bases and the J gene lost 5 bases, with 11 bases spanning the gap. This CDR3 contains 13 residues. The CDR3, as DNA: TGTGCCAGCAGCCCCTACGTCGGAGATACGCAGTATTTT. Residues: CASSPYVGDTQYF.

This clone has just one count. The chain employs TRBV7-9 and TRBJ2-5; D is uncertain. The germline V gene has CDR1 SEHNR and CDR2 FQNEAQ (reference sequence). This CDR3 is 14 amino acids long. Trimming removed 5 bases at V and 2 bases at J, with 12 bases between. CDR3 residues: CASSVAVGQETQYF. CDR3 coding DNA: TGTGCCAGCAGCGTTGCCGTTGGGCAAGAGACCCAGTACTTC.

The chain combines TRBV5-4 with TRBJ1-1, with TRBD1 as a possible D gene (5 bases). The CDR3 extends over 14 amino acids. V gave up 1 base and J gave up 3 bases, with 10 bases separating them. The V gene's germline CDR1 is SGHNT and CDR2 YYREEE (reference sequence). DNA for the CDR3: TGTGCCAGCAGCTTGCAGGGATGGGACACTGAAGCTTTCTTT. It specifies CASSLQGWDTEAFF.

This clone was found once. V and J are TRBV4-2 and TRBJ2-1, with D unclear. Germline CDR1 reads LGHNA; CDR2 reads YNFKEQ. The CDR3 consists of 13 residues. V was pared by 0 bases and J by 7 bases, with 7 bases between. DNA for the CDR3: TGTGCCAGCAGCCAAGATCTTCTAAATGAGCAGTTCTTC. It is translated as CASSQDLLNEQFF.

The genes are TRBV18 and TRBJ2-7, with unresolved D. The germline CDR1 and CDR2 sequences are KGHSH and LQKENI. This CDR3 is built from 15 residues. V gave up 6 bases and J gave up 5 bases, with 20 bases separating them. The DNA for the CDR3 is TGTGCCAGCTCCCCGAACGGGCTAGGTAGGAACGAGCAGTACTTC. Its translation is CASSPNGLGRNEQYF. The full variable domain, with the rest looked up from reference TRBV18 and TRBJ2-7, is NAGVMQNPRHLVRRRGQEARLRCSPMKGHSHVYWYRQLPEEGLKFMVYLQKENIIDESGMPKERFSAEFPKEGPSILRIQQVVRGDSAAYFCASSPNGLGRNEQYFGPGTRLTVT.

The count of this clone is one. The chain recombines TRBV3-1 (or the pseudogene TRBV3-2) with TRBJ1-3, with D unresolved. CDR3 length: 15 amino acids. Per the germline V gene, CDR1 is LGHDT and CDR2 is YNNKEL (reference sequence). V was shortened by 2 bases and J by 4 bases, with 12 bases between the two germline ends. CDR3 residues: CASSQFPLSGNTIYF. DNA for the CDR3: TGTGCCAGCAGCCAATTTCCCCTGTCAGGAAACACCATATATTTT.

This clone was recorded only once. The V gene is TRBV4-1, the J gene TRBJ2-1; D gene uncertain. The V end was cut by 0 bases, the J end by 10 bases, with 4 bases between. The CDR3 contains 11 residues. The germline V gene has CDR1 MGHRA and CDR2 YSYEKL. The CDR3 bases are TGCGCCAGCAGCCAAGACAGGGAGCAGTTCTTC. Translated: CASSQDREQFF.

V usage is TRBV3-1 (or the pseudogene TRBV3-2) and J usage is TRBJ1-1; D may be TRBD1 (6 bases). Germline-derived CDR1 and CDR2 are LGHDT and YNNKEL (reference sequence). V lost 1 base, J lost 0 bases, and 12 bases lay in between. This CDR3 is built from 16 residues. The CDR3 is CASSQAGRTVNTEAFF. As DNA, the CDR3 is TGTGCCAGCAGCCAAGCGGGGAGGACAGTGAACACTGAAGCTTTCTTT.

This clone was recorded only once. The V and J genes are TRBV12-3 or TRBV12-4 and TRBJ1-1; no firm D call. Trimming removed 7 bases from V and 1 base from J, with 10 bases in between. The CDR3 has 13 amino acids. CDR3 in DNA: TGTGCCAGCAAGAAACTCAAGAACACTGAAGCTTTCTTT. This gives the protein CASKKLKNTEAFF.

V is TRBV12-3 or TRBV12-4 and J is TRBJ1-1; D unresolved. The V and J ends lost 5 bases and 1 base respectively, with 8 bases between them. This CDR3 has 13 residues. CDR3 amino acids: CASSIGRNTEAFF. The CDR3 DNA is TGTGCCAGCAGTATCGGGAGGAACACTGAAGCTTTCTTT.